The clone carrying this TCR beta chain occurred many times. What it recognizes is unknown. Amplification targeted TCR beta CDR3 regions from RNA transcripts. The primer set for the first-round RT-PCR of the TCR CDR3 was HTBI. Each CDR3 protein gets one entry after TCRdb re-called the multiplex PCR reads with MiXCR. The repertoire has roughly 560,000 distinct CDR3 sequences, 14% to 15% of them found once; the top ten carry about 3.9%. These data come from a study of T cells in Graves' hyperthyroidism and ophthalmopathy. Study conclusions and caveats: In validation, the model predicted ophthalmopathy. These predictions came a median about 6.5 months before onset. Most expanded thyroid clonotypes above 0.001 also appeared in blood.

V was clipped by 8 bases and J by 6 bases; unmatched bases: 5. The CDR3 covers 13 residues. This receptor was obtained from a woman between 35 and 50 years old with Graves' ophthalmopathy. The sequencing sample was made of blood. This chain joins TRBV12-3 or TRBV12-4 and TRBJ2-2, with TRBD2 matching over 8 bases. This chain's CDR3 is CASPGLGAGELFF. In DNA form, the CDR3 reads TGTGCCAGCCCGGGACTAGGGGCCGGGGAGCTGTTTTTT.